The source of this T cell receptor (beta chain) is a study of radiation and T cells in renal cell carcinoma. General study findings and limits: In blood, top tumor clones expanded by 2 weeks, shrinking by 4.

Stated time point: blood 2 weeks post-SBRT. Described treatment: 15 Gy SBRT to primary tumor, nephrectomy 4 weeks later. After SBRT, blood was collected at 2 and 4 weeks, plus baseline. This CDR3 contains 14 residues. The V gene's germline CDR1 is ENHRY and CDR2 SYGVKD. V was cut by 2 bases and J by 5 bases, with 10 bases left in between. TCRdb keeps only in-frame clones here, not all; method: immunoSEQ multiplex PCR. This sample has about 120,000 clones, with approximately 78% found just once. Details on this clone: Its antigen is not identified.

The sequences come from blood, collected from a patient whose treatment included radiotherapy and nephrectomy. The clonotype originates from an older woman with renal cell carcinoma. The gene calls are TRBV10-3 and TRBJ2-1, with TRBD2 as a possible D gene (5 bases). The CDR3 DNA sequence: TGTGCCATCAGTGAGCGGGGAGCAAACAATGAGCAGTTCTTC. This gives the protein CAISERGANNEQFF.